The 12 T cell receptor beta chains listed next were all sequenced from one sample in a study of blood T cell repertoires in COVID-19. The assay was immunoSEQ multiplex PCR, and TCRdb's table has in-frame clones only and misses some. The sample shows 100,000 to 150,000 clones, over 70% of them seen only once. Sample: peripheral blood. The receptor source for this set is a woman aged 50 to 60 with acute or convalescent COVID-19.

V is TRBV28 and J is TRBJ1-2; weak D call: TRBD1 (5 bases). Germline V gene lookup returns CDR1 MDHEN and CDR2 SYDVKM. V was pared by 1 base and J by 3 bases, with 6 bases between. The CDR3 runs 13 residues. CDR3 nucleotides: TGTGCCAGCAGTTTATCGACAGACTATGGCTACACCTTC. As protein: CASSLSTDYGYTF.

This clone occurred a few times. The rearrangement uses TRBV5-1 and TRBJ1-2; possibly TRBD1 for D (5 bases). The V end lost 4 bases, the J end lost 2 bases, and 9 bases lay between the germline ends. Germline CDR1 is SGHRS and CDR2 is YFSETQ. The CDR3 has 13 amino acids. CDR3 amino acids: CASSQDTNYGYTF. The CDR3 nucleotides are TGCGCCAGCAGCCAGGACACCAACTATGGCTACACCTTC.

The chain links TRBV28 to TRBJ2-5, with 8 bases fitting TRBD1. Germline CDR1 MDHEN, CDR2 SYDVKM. The CDR3 totals 14 residues. Germline trimming cut 10 bases from V and 0 bases from J; bases unmatched to any gene: 7. CDR3 amino acids: CAIRRQGNQETQYF. The CDR3 coding sequence is TGTGCCATCCGAAGACAGGGGAACCAAGAGACCCAGTACTTC.

The chain uses TRBV18 and TRBJ2-2, with a possible D match to TRBD1 (5 bases). V lost 3 bases and J 2 bases, leaving 10 bases between the germline ends. This CDR3 comprises 15 residues. CDR1 is KGHSH, CDR2 LQKENI, per germline. Here the CDR3 DNA reads TGTGCCAGCTCACCGGGGCTACCTAACACCGGGGAGCTGTTTTTT. This sequence encodes CASSPGLPNTGELFF.

J is TRBJ1-6 and V is TRBV19; 7 nucleotides agree with TRBD1. Germline CDR1 reads LNHDA; CDR2 reads SQIVND (reference sequence). V lost 5 bases and J lost 9; bases outside the gene matches: 7. This CDR3 spans 14 amino acids. Written as DNA, the CDR3 is TGTGCCAGTAGTCCTCGGGACAGTCTTTCACCCCTCCACTTT. It encodes CASSPRDSLSPLHF.

The chain couples TRBV18 to TRBJ1-1; 9 bases line up with TRBD1. CDR1 and CDR2 (germline): KGHSH, LQKENI. The CDR3 has 14 residues. J lost 4 bases, V lost 6 bases, and 6 bases had no gene match. The CDR3 is CASSPGQGSTEAFF. CDR3 nucleotide sequence: TGTGCCAGCTCTCCCGGACAGGGGAGCACTGAAGCTTTCTTT. Using reference TRBV18 and TRBJ1-1 for the parts outside the CDR3, the full variable domain is NAGVMQNPRHLVRRRGQEARLRCSPMKGHSHVYWYRQLPEEGLKFMVYLQKENIIDESGMPKERFSAEFPKEGPSILRIQQVVRGDSAAYFCASSPGQGSTEAFFGQGTRLTVV.

As to this clone: The sample contains more than one DNA sequence encoding this CDR3. The gene calls are TRBV5-1 and TRBJ1-1, with TRBD1 as a possible D gene (6 bases). Germline CDR1 and CDR2: SGHRS and YFSETQ. The CDR3 consists of 14 residues. Trimming cost V 4 bases and J 1 base, with 11 bases left between them. The CDR3 loop reads CASSLGQTNTEAFF. The CDR3 nucleotides read TGCGCCAGCAGCCTCGGACAGACGAACACTGAAGCTTTCTTT. The complete variable domain, with remaining parts taken from reference TRBV5-1 and TRBJ1-1, reads KAGVTQTPRYLIKTRGQQVTLSCSPISGHRSVSWYQQTPGQGLQFLFEYFSETQRNKGNFPGRFSGRQFSNSRSEMNVSTLELGDSALYLCASSLGQTNTEAFFGQGTRLTVV.

This rearrangement joins TRBV6-5 to TRBJ2-1; D gene unclear. Between the trimmed V and J ends, which lost 6 bases and 6 bases, there was a span of 9 bases. Germline CDR1 reads MNHEY; CDR2 reads SVGAGI. The CDR3 spans 12 residues. The DNA of the CDR3 is TGTGCCAGCAGCACGAGGAGCAATGAGCAGTTCTTC. It specifies CASSTRSNEQFF.

The rearrangement joins TRBV10-3 to TRBJ2-1; TRBD1 matches 11 bases. The J segment lost 6 bases and the V segment lost 4 bases, leaving 5 bases of the junction unmatched. Germline loops: CDR1 ENHRY, CDR2 SYGVKD. This CDR3 is 15 amino acids long. CDR3 bases: TGTGCCATCAGTGTTGGTGGACAGGGGGCCAATGAGCAGTTCTTC. It yields the protein CAISVGGQGANEQFF.

V is TRBV5-1 and J is TRBJ2-7, with TRBD2 matching over 9 bases. J gave up 6 bases and V 0 bases, and 7 bases lay outside the gene matches. The CDR3 is made up of 15 amino acids. Germline V lookup: CDR1 SGHRS, CDR2 YFSETQ. CDR3 sequence: CASSLGSGRYSEQYF. The CDR3, as DNA: TGCGCCAGCAGCTTGGGTAGCGGGAGATACAGCGAGCAGTACTTC.

The chain uses TRBV3-1 (or the pseudogene TRBV3-2) and TRBJ1-1; D ambiguous. Looked up from germline, CDR1 is LGHDT and CDR2 is YNNKEL (reference sequence). The CDR3 has 14 amino acids. Trimming pared 3 bases from V and 7 bases from J, leaving 15 bases between. The chain's CDR3 is CASSHFYGRDEAFF. The DNA of the CDR3 is TGTGCCAGCAGCCACTTTTACGGTCGGGATGAAGCTTTCTTT.

This clone has a single count. V and J are TRBV19 and TRBJ2-7; 14 bases align to TRBD2. Germline lookup yields CDR1 LNHDA and CDR2 SQIVND (reference sequence). The CDR3 is 17 residues long. Trimming at V came to 9 bases and at J to 1 base, leaving 11 bases not matched to a gene. The CDR3 coding sequence is TGTGCCAGCCGTCGATCGGGACTAGCGGGAGTATCCTACGAGCAGTACTTC. This sequence encodes CASRRSGLAGVSYEQYF.